This T cell receptor (beta chain) was documented in a study of T cell changes during pregnancy in multiple sclerosis. Germline V gene lookup returns CDR1 LNHDA and CDR2 SQIVND (reference sequence). The CDR3 extends over 16 amino acids. The ends lost 0 bases at V and 6 bases at J; junction bases unmatched: 7. TCRdb's table, derived via immunoSEQ multiplex PCR, lists solely in-frame clones and lacks some. The repertoire includes under 95,000 clones, 85% to 95% of them detected once, and roughly 0.93% sits in the top ten. The chain couples TRBV19 to TRBJ2-1; 8 bases map to TRBD2. The sequence derives from a female donor in good health, enrolled as a control in a pregnancy study. The sequences come from peripheral blood, collected in the second trimester of pregnancy. CDR3 loop: CASSIDRGGALNEQFF. CDR3 DNA sequence: TGTGCCAGTAGTATAGATCGGGGGGGCGCGCTCAATGAGCAGTTCTTC.